This note documents a single TCR beta chain sequence. Its antigen is unidentified. The CDR3 is made up of 17 amino acids. CDR1 and CDR2 (germline): SEHNR, FQNEAQ (reference sequence). The trim removed 5 bases at V and 1 base at J, leaving 9 bases unmatched. The data derive from a study of monozygotic twins with cystic fibrosis. General study points: Unrelated CF individuals shared fewer identical clonotypes than monozygotic CF twins. In 13 of 16 pairs, V gene usage was closest to the co-twin's.

Assay: immunoSEQ multiplex PCR; the TCRdb copy retains only in-frame clones and omits some. The sample contains 34,000 or so clones, roughly 90% of which appear only once. This receptor was obtained from a girl aged 2 to 10 with cystic fibrosis. The gene calls are TRBV7-9 and TRBJ2-2; 8 nucleotides line up with TRBD2. Sequencing was done on a sample of blood. CDR3 loop: CASSLSGLAGNTGELFF. CDR3 coding DNA: TGTGCCAGCAGCCTAAGTGGGCTAGCGGGGAACACCGGGGAGCTGTTTTTT.